The present entry profiles one T cell receptor beta chain with its context. This entry belongs to a study of cytomegalovirus exposure and HLA in healthy donors. The study ran its PCR with 60 Vbeta and 13 Jbeta primers. Generated by immunoSEQ multiplex PCR, the TCRdb table keeps only in-frame clones and is missing some. Here the sample spans around 150,000 clones, roughly 80% being singletons. CDR1 is MDHEN and CDR2 is SYDVKM in the germline V gene. The CDR3 has 15 amino acids. V was shortened by 2 bases and J by 2 bases, with 12 bases between the two germline ends. The receptor was derived from a male donor in good health and CMV-seropositive. The chain links TRBV28 to TRBJ1-1, with a weak D call TRBD1 (5 bases). The source material was PBMCs. The CDR3 DNA sequence: TGTGCCAGCAGTTTACCGGGAGGGACTAACACTGAAGCTTTCTTT. This sequence encodes CASSLPGGTNTEAFF.